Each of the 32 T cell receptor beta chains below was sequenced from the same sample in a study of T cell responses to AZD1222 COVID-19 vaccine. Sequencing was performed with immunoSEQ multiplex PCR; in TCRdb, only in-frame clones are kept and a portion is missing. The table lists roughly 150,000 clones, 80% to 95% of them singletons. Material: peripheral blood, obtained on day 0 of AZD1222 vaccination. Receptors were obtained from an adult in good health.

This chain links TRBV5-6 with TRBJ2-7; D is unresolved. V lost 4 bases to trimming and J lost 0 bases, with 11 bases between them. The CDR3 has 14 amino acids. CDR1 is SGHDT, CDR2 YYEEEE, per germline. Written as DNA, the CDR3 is TGTGCCAGCAGCCCGACACCTTACTCCTACGAGCAGTACTTC. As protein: CASSPTPYSYEQYF.

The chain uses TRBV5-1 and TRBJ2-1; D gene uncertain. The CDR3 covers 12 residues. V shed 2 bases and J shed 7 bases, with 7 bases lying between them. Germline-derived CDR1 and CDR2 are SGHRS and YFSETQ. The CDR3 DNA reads TGCGCCAGCAGCTTTGTAGGGAATGAGCAGTTCTTC. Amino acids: CASSFVGNEQFF.

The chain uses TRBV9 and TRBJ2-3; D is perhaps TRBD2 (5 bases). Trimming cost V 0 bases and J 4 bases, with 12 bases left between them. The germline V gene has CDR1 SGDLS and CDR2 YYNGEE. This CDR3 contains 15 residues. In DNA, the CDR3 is TGTGCCAGCAGCGTAGTGGCTGGAGGCGCAGATACGCAGTATTTT. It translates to CASSVVAGGADTQYF. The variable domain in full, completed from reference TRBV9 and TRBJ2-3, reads DSGVTQTPKHLITATGQRVTLRCSPRSGDLSVYWYQQSLDQGLQFLIQYYNGEERAKGNILERFSAQQFPDLHSELNLSSLELGDSALYFCASSVVAGGADTQYFGPGTRLTVL.

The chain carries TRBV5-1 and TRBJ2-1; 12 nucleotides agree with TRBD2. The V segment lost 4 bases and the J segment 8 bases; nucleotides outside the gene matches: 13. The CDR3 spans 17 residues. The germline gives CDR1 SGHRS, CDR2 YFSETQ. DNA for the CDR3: TGCGCCAGCAGCACAGGCTACCTAGCGGGGGGGCTCGATGAGCAGTTCTTC. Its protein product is CASSTGYLAGGLDEQFF.

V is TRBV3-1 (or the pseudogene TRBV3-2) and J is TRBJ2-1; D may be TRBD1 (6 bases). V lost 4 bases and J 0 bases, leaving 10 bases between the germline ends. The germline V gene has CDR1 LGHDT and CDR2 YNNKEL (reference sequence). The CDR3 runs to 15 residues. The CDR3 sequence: CASSPDRSSYNEQFF. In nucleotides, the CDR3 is TGTGCCAGCAGCCCTGACAGGAGCTCCTACAATGAGCAGTTCTTC.

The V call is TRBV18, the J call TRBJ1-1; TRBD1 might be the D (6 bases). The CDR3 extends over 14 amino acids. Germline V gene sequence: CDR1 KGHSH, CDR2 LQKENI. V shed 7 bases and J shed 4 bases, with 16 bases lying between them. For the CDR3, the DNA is TGTGCCAGCTTCCGTAGAGGGGGGAGCACTGAAGCTTTCTTT. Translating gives CASFRRGGSTEAFF.

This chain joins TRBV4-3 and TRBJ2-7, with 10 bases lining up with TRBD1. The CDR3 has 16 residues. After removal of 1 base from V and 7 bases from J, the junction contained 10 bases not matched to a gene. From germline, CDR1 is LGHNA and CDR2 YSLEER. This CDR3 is CASSQGVGQGSMEQYF. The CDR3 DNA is TGCGCCAGCAGCCAAGGTGTGGGACAGGGGTCTATGGAGCAGTACTTC.

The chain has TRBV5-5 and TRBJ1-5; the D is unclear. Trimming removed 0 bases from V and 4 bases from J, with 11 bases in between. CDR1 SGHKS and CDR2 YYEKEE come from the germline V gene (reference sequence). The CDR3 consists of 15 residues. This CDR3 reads CASSLAWLANQPQHF. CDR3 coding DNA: TGTGCCAGCAGCTTGGCCTGGTTGGCGAATCAGCCCCAGCATTTT.

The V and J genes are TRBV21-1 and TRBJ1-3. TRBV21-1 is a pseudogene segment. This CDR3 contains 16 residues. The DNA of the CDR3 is TGTGCCAGCAGCAAAGCGCGAGGGGTTTACGGAAACACCATATATTTT. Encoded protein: CASSKARGVYGNTIYF.

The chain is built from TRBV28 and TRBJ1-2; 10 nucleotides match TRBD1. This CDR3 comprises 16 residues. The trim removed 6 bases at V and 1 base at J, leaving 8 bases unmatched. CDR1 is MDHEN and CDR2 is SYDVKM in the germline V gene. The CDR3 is CASRGTGTGVNYGYTF. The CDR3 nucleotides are TGTGCCAGCAGGGGAACCGGGACAGGGGTTAACTATGGCTACACCTTC.

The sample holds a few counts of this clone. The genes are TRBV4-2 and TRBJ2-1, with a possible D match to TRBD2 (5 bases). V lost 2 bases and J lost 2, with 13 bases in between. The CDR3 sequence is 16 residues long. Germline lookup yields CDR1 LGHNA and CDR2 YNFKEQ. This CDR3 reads CASSQQAGSPYNEQFF. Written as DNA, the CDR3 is TGTGCCAGCAGCCAACAGGCGGGTTCCCCCTACAATGAGCAGTTCTTC.

The CDR3 spells CASSLARQGGYTF. The DNA for the CDR3 is TGTGCCAGCAGCTTAGCTAGACAGGGTGGCTACACCTTC. The chain has TRBV7-9 and TRBJ1-2; 7 bases agree with TRBD1. J was trimmed by 7 bases and V by 0 bases; bases with no gene match: 2. This CDR3 has 13 residues. Germline assignment: CDR1 SEHNR and CDR2 FQNEAQ (reference sequence).

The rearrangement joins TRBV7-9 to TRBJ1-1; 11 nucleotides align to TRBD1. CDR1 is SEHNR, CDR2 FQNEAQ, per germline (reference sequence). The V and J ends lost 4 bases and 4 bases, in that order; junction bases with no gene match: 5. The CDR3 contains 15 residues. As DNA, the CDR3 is TGTGCCAGCAGCTGGGGACAGGGGGACGGCACTGAAGCTTTCTTT. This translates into CASSWGQGDGTEAFF.

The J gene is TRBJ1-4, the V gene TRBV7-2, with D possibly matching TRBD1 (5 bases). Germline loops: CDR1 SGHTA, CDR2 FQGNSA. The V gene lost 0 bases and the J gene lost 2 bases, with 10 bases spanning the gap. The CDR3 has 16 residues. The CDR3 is CASSLAGGATNEKLFF. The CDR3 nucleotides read TGTGCCAGCAGCTTAGCTGGGGGAGCGACTAATGAAAAACTGTTTTTT.

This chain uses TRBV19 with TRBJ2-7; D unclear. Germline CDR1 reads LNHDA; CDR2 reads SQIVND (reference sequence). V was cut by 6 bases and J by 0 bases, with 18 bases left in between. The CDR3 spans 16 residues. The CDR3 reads CASRVNQYSSSYEQYF. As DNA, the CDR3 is TGTGCCAGTAGGGTGAATCAATACTCGAGCTCCTACGAGCAGTACTTC.

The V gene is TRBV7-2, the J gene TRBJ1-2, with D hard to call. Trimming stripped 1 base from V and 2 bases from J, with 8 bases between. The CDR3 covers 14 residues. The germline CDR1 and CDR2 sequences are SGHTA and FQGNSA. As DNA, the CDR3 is TGTGCCAGCAGCTTAGGGGGTTTCAACTATGGCTACACCTTC. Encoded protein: CASSLGGFNYGYTF.

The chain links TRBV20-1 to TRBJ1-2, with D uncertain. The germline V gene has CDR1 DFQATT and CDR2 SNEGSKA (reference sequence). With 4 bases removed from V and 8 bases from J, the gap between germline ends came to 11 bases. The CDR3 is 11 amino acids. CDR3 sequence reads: CSANRQLGYTF. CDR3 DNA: TGCAGTGCTAATAGGCAGCTAGGCTACACCTTC.

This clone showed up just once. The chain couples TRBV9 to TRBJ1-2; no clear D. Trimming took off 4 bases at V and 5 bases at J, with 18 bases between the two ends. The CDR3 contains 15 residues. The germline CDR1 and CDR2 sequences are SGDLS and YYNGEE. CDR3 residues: CASSPQPTEKYGYTF. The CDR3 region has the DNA TGTGCCAGCAGCCCTCAACCGACGGAGAAGTATGGCTACACCTTC.

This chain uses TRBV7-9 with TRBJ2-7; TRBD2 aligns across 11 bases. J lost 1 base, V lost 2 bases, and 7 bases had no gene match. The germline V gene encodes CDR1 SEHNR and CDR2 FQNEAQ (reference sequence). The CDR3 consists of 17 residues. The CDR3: CASSLWRGTSGSYEQYF. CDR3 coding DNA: TGTGCCAGCAGCTTATGGCGGGGGACTAGCGGATCCTACGAGCAGTACTTC.

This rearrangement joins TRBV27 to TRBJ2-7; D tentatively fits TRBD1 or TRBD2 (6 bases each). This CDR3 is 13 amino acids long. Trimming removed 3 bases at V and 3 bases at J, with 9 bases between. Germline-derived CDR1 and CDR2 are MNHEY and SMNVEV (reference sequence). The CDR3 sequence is CASSFGGGYEQYF. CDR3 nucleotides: TGTGCCAGCAGTTTTGGAGGGGGCTACGAGCAGTACTTC.

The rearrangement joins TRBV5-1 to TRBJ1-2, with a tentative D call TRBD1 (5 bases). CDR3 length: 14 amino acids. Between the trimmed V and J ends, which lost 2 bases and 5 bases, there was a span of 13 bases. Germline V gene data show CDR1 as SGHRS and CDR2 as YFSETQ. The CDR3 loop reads CASSFLDSQYGYTF. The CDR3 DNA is TGCGCCAGCAGCTTCCTTGACAGTCAATATGGCTACACCTTC.

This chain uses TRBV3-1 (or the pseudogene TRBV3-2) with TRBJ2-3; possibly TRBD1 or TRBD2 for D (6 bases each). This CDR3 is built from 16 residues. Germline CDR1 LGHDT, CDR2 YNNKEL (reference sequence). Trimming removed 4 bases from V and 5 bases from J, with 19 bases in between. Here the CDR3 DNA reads TGTGCCAGCAGCCGCCTAGGAGGGGGAAGGGGAGATACGCAGTATTTT. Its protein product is CASSRLGGGRGDTQYF.

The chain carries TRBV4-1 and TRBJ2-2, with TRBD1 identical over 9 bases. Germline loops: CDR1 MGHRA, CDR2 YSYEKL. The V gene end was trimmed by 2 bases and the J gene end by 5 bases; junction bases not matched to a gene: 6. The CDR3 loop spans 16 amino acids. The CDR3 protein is CASSQSGTGRTGELFF. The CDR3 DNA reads TGCGCCAGCAGCCAAAGTGGGACAGGGAGGACCGGGGAGCTGTTTTTT.

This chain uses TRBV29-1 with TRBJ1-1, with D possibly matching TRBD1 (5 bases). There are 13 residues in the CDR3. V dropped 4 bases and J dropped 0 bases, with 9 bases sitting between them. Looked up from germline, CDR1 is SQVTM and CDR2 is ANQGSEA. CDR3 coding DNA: TGCAGCGTTGCCAGGGTATTGAACACTGAAGCTTTCTTT. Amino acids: CSVARVLNTEAFF. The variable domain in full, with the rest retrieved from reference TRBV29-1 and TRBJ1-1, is SAVISQKPSRDICQRGTSLTIQCQVDSQVTMMFWYRQQPGQSLTLIATANQGSEATYESGFVIDKFPISRPNLTFSTLTVSNMSPEDSSIYLCSVARVLNTEAFFGQGTRLTVV.

CDR3 protein: CASSLQTGGIGNTIYF. In nucleotides, the CDR3 is TGTGCCAGCAGCCTTCAGACAGGGGGCATAGGGAACACCATATATTTT. This sequence joins TRBV7-2 and TRBJ1-3; 10 nucleotides line up with TRBD1. Germline CDR1 is SGHTA and CDR2 is FQGNSA. This CDR3 has 16 amino acids. The junction had 11 bases not matched to a gene; V was cut back by 5 bases and J by 7 bases.

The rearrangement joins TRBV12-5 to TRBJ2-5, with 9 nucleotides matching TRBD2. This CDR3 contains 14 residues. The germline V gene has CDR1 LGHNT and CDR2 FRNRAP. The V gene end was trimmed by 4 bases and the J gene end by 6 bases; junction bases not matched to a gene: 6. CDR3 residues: CASGSAGGRKTQYF. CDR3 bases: TGTGCTAGTGGTTCAGCGGGAGGTCGAAAGACCCAGTACTTC. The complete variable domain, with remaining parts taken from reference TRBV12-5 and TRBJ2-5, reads DARVTQTPRHKVTEMGQEVTMRCQPILGHNTVFWYRQTMMQGLELLAYFRNRAPLDDSGMPKDRFSAEMPDATLATLKIQPSEPRDSAVYFCASGSAGGRKTQYFGPGTRLLVL.

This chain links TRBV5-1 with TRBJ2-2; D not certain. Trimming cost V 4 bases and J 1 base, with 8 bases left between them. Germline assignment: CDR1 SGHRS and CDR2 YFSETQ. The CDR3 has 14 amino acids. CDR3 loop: CASSLDQNTGELFF. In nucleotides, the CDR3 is TGCGCCAGCAGCCTTGACCAGAACACCGGGGAGCTGTTTTTT.

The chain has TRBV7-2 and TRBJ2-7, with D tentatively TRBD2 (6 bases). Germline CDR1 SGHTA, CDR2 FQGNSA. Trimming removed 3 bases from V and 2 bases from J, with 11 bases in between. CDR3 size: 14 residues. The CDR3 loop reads CASSLGDWAYEQYF. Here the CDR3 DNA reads TGTGCCAGCAGCTTGGGGGACTGGGCCTACGAGCAGTACTTC. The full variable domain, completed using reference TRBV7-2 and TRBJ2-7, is GAGVSQSPSNKVTEKGKDVELRCDPISGHTALYWYRQSLGQGLEFLIYFQGNSAPDKSGLPSDRFSAERTGGSVSTLTIQRTQQEDSAVYLCASSLGDWAYEQYFGPGTRLTVT.

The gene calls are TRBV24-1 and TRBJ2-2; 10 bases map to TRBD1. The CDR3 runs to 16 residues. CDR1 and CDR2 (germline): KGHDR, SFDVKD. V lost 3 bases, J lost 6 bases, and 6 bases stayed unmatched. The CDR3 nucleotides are TGTGCCACCAGTGATACTAGACAGGGGGCATCCGGGGAGCTGTTTTTT. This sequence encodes CATSDTRQGASGELFF.

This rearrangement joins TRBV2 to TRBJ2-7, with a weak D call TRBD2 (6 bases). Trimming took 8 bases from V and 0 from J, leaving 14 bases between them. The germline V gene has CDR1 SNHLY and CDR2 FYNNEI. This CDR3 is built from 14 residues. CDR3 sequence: CASVEGGYSYEQYF. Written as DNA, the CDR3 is TGTGCCAGCGTGGAGGGTGGGTACTCCTACGAGCAGTACTTC.

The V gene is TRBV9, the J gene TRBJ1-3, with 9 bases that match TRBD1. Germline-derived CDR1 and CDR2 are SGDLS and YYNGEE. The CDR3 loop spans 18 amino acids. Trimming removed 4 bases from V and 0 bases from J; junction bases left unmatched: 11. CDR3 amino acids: CASSPRTGAPSSGNTIYF. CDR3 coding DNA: TGTGCCAGCAGCCCCCGGACAGGGGCCCCCAGCTCTGGAAACACCATATATTTT.

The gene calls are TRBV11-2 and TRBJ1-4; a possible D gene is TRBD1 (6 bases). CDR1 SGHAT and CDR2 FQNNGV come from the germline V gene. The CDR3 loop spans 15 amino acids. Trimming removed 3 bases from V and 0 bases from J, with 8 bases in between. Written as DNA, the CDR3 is TGTGCCAGCAGCTTGGGGGCGTCAACTAATGAAAAACTGTTTTTT. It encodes CASSLGASTNEKLFF.